The present T cell receptor beta chain was sequenced within a study of cytomegalovirus exposure and HLA in healthy donors. The study ran its PCR with 60 Vbeta and 13 Jbeta primers. The data were produced by immunoSEQ multiplex PCR, yet TCRdb's version contains in-frame clones alone and is incomplete. The sample has about 120,000 clones; around four fifths are singletons. As to this clone: The antigen remains unidentified.

Whole-study results and caveats: The authors enumerated 150 to 200 TCR beta chains as linked to cytomegalovirus. V- and J-gene trimming of TCR beta was linked (in a later analysis) to a missense DCLRE1C variant.

With V trimmed by 2 bases and J by 5 bases, 5 bases remained unmatched. The CDR3 has 16 amino acids. Germline V lookup: CDR1 SGHDT, CDR2 YYEEEE. The sequence was obtained from a woman aged 40 to 50 in good health and CMV-seropositive. The sample comprised PBMCs. V and J are TRBV5-6 and TRBJ2-7; 15 bases map to TRBD2. The chain's CDR3 is CASSFRTSGRAHEQYF. In DNA, the CDR3 is TGTGCCAGCAGCTTCCGGACTAGCGGGAGGGCCCACGAGCAGTACTTC.